The 12 T cell receptor beta chains reported below all come from one sample, sequenced in a study of T cell responses to AZD1222 COVID-19 vaccine. Some clones are missing from TCRdb's copy, which holds only in-frame ones; the method was immunoSEQ multiplex PCR. The sample holds just under 150,000 clones, roughly 86% seen once. The sample was peripheral blood, taken 28 days after the second dose of the MenACWY control vaccine. The origin of the receptors is an adult who received the MenACWY meningococcal vaccine as a control.

This clone appeared once. V and J are TRBV11-1 and TRBJ1-1, with 8 bases that match TRBD1. V gave up 8 bases and J gave up 4 bases; unmatched junction bases: 6. The length of the CDR3 is 13 residues. Germline CDR1 SGHAT, CDR2 FQDESV (reference sequence). The CDR3, as DNA: TGTGCCAGCGCCCGGGACAGGAGCACTGAAGCTTTCTTT. This sequence encodes CASARDRSTEAFF.

The chain employs TRBV7-8 and TRBJ2-5, with 8 bases matching TRBD1. Germline V gene data show CDR1 as SGHVS and CDR2 as FQNEAQ. Trimming cost V 5 bases and J 4 bases; bases outside gene matches: 6. The CDR3 totals 14 residues. CDR3: CASSRDRGGETQYF. The CDR3 DNA reads as TGTGCCAGCAGCCGAGACAGGGGTGGAGAGACCCAGTACTTC.

The genes are TRBV2 and TRBJ2-5, with D possibly being TRBD1 (6 bases). V was pared by 5 bases and J by 1 base, with 11 bases between. The CDR3 runs 14 residues. The germline V gene has CDR1 SNHLY and CDR2 FYNNEI. CDR3 loop: CASSKPTGQETQYF. The DNA of the CDR3 is TGTGCCAGCAGTAAACCGACAGGCCAAGAGACCCAGTACTTC.

The chain has TRBV7-2 and TRBJ2-2; TRBD1 matches 9 bases. V lost 1 base and J lost 5; bases outside the gene matches: 11. Germline CDR1 reads SGHTA; CDR2 reads FQGNSA. The CDR3 is 18 residues long. The DNA of the CDR3 is TGTGCCAGCAGCTTAGTCATCGGACAGGGGCGAGGGACCGGGGAGCTGTTTTTT. This gives the protein CASSLVIGQGRGTGELFF.

As for this clone: Additional DNA sequences in this sample encode the identical CDR3. The genes are TRBV7-2 and TRBJ1-1; the match to TRBD1 covers 7 bases. The CDR3 length is 15 residues. In germline, CDR1 is SGHTA, CDR2 FQGNSA. V shed 1 base and J 2 bases; nucleotides not matched to a gene: 4. CDR3 bases: TGTGCCAGCAGCTTAGTCGGGACAGCAAACACTGAAGCTTTCTTT. Encoded protein: CASSLVGTANTEAFF.

The chain combines TRBV11-2 with TRBJ2-2, with D tentatively TRBD2 (5 bases). Looked up from germline, CDR1 is SGHAT and CDR2 is FQNNGV. The ends were cut back, 1 base at V and 4 bases at J, with 10 bases in the middle. The CDR3 spans 15 residues. The CDR3 is CASSLVGESTGELFF. The CDR3 coding sequence is TGTGCCAGCAGCTTAGTTGGGGAGTCCACCGGGGAGCTGTTTTTT.

CDR3 amino acids: CASEDGNSPLHF. In DNA form, the CDR3 reads TGTGCCAGCGAGGACGGGAATTCACCCCTCCACTTT. The rearrangement uses TRBV19 and TRBJ1-6, with unresolved D. The CDR3 loop spans 12 amino acids. Trimming took 9 bases from V and 7 from J, leaving 10 bases between them. Germline CDR1 is LNHDA and CDR2 is SQIVND (reference sequence).

This clone appeared once. This CDR3 is CSVSNRDIKNIQYF. The CDR3 DNA reads as TGCAGCGTTAGCAATCGGGACATTAAAAACATTCAGTACTTC. This sequence joins TRBV29-1 and TRBJ2-4; TRBD1 is a possible D gene (6 bases). From germline, CDR1 is SQVTM and CDR2 ANQGSEA. V lost 5 bases and J lost 4, with 15 bases in between. This CDR3 spans 14 amino acids.

The chain links TRBV15 to TRBJ2-7; no reliable D call. Trimming removed 1 base from V and 6 bases from J, with 19 bases in between. There are 16 residues in the CDR3. Germline CDR1 is LNHNV and CDR2 is YYDKDF (reference sequence). The CDR3 DNA follows: TGTGCCACCAGCAGAGGTTCGTTGATTGCTTCGGGCGAGCAGTACTTC. Translating gives CATSRGSLIASGEQYF.

The chain links TRBV29-1 to TRBJ2-5; 7 bases are shared with TRBD1. After removal of 0 bases from V and 1 base from J, the junction contained 8 bases not matched to a gene. CDR3 length equals 16 residues. CDR1 and CDR2 from the germline V gene are SQVTM and ANQGSEA. The CDR3: CSVEDSHGQAQETQYF. For the CDR3, the DNA is TGCAGCGTTGAAGACTCTCACGGACAGGCCCAAGAGACCCAGTACTTC.

This sequence joins TRBV30 and TRBJ2-3, with D perhaps being TRBD1 or TRBD2 (5 bases each). This CDR3 is 14 amino acids long. CDR1 is GTSNPN, CDR2 SVGIG, per germline (reference sequence). Trimming removed 1 base from V and 3 bases from J, with 11 bases in between. Written as DNA, the CDR3 is TGTGCCTGGAGTGGAGGGGTAGGTACAGATACGCAGTATTTT. Its translation: CAWSGGVGTDTQYF.

The chain combines TRBV4-1 with TRBJ1-5; D is possibly TRBD1 (5 bases). From germline, CDR1 is MGHRA and CDR2 YSYEKL. The CDR3 consists of 15 residues. With 3 bases removed from V and 5 bases from J, the gap between germline ends came to 14 bases. The CDR3 coding sequence is TGCGCCAGCAGCCAGTCGATCAGGGTAGATCAGCCCCAGCATTTT. This translates into CASSQSIRVDQPQHF.